A selection of T cell receptor beta chains follows, all from one sample in a study of blood T cell repertoires in COVID-19. The table came from immunoSEQ multiplex PCR; TCRdb's copy has only in-frame clones and leaves some out. The sample consists of about 210,000 clones, around 80% of them appearing once. Specimen: peripheral blood. The source is a woman aged 70-85 years with acute or convalescent COVID-19. Both conserved end residues are part of each CDR3. The D gene is left open where the match is weak. The size entry is marked missing in some rows and otherwise reads once, few, many or a size class.

clone size: NA
D gene: NA
V gene: TRBV7-3
CDR3 length: 14
J gene: TRBJ2-1
CDR3 protein: CASSFSPGITEQFF
CDR3 DNA: TGTGCCAGCAGCTTTTCCCCAGGGATCACTGAGCAGTTCTTC

clone size: NA
D gene: NA
V gene: TRBV7-3
CDR3 length: 13
J gene: TRBJ2-3
CDR3 protein: CASSGGYTDTQYF
CDR3 DNA: TGTGCCAGCTCGGGGGGCTACACAGATACGCAGTATTTT

clone size: few
D gene: NA
V gene: TRBV5-4
CDR3 length: 15
J gene: TRBJ1-2
CDR3 protein: CASSLGQSSNYGYTF
CDR3 DNA: TGTGCCAGCAGCTTGGGACAGTCCTCTAACTATGGCTACACCTTC

clone size: NA
D gene: TRBD1
V gene: TRBV14
CDR3 length: 14
J gene: TRBJ2-1
CDR3 protein: CASSQGGTGNEQFF
CDR3 DNA: TGTGCCAGCAGCCAAGGCGGGACAGGGAATGAGCAGTTCTTC

clone size: once
D gene: TRBD1
V gene: TRBV14
CDR3 length: 15
J gene: TRBJ2-1
CDR3 protein: CASSQPGTGGYEQFF
CDR3 DNA: TGTGCCAGCAGCCAACCCGGGACAGGGGGTTATGAGCAGTTCTTC

clone size: NA
D gene: NA
V gene: TRBV30
CDR3 length: 13
J gene: TRBJ1-1
CDR3 protein: CACETGLNTEAFF
CDR3 DNA: TGTGCCTGCGAGACAGGTTTGAACACTGAAGCTTTCTTT

clone size: NA
D gene: TRBD2
V gene: TRBV7-2
CDR3 length: 17
J gene: TRBJ2-7
CDR3 protein: CASSLKLGLAGSSEQYF
CDR3 DNA: TGTGCCAGCAGCCTAAAACTCGGACTAGCGGGGTCTAGCGAGCAGTACTTC

clone size: once
D gene: NA
V gene: TRBV5-8
CDR3 length: 13
J gene: TRBJ2-5
CDR3 protein: CASSREVGETQYF
CDR3 DNA: TGTGCCAGCTCCAGGGAGGTCGGGGAGACCCAGTACTTC

clone size: NA
D gene: NA
V gene: TRBV2
CDR3 length: 13
J gene: TRBJ2-7
CDR3 protein: CASNQDTSYEQYF
CDR3 DNA: TGTGCCAGCAACCAGGACACAAGTTACGAGCAGTACTTC

clone size: once
D gene: TRBD1
V gene: TRBV18
CDR3 length: 16
J gene: TRBJ2-2
CDR3 protein: CASSPTGFFGPGELFF
CDR3 DNA: TGTGCCAGCTCACCGACAGGGTTTTTCGGGCCCGGGGAGCTGTTTTTT

clone size: NA
D gene: NA
V gene: TRBV6-1
CDR3 length: 14
J gene: TRBJ2-1
CDR3 protein: CASSERLVGNEQFF
CDR3 DNA: TGTGCCAGCAGTGAACGACTAGTGGGCAATGAGCAGTTCTTC

clone size: NA
D gene: NA
V gene: TRBV3-1/TRBV3-2
CDR3 length: 17
J gene: TRBJ2-4
CDR3 protein: CASSQEAGTTYKNIQYF
CDR3 DNA: TGTGCCAGCAGCCAGGAAGCGGGTACAACATACAAAAACATTCAGTACTTC

clone size: NA
D gene: TRBD1
V gene: TRBV6-2/TRBV6-3
CDR3 length: 21
J gene: TRBJ1-5
CDR3 protein: CASSYAYGTGTPDYSNQPQHF
CDR3 DNA: TGTGCCAGCAGTTACGCCTACGGGACAGGGACTCCCGACTATAGCAATCAGCCCCAGCATTTT

clone size: NA
D gene: TRBD1
V gene: TRBV5-4
CDR3 length: 14
J gene: TRBJ1-2
CDR3 protein: CASSLTQDRAGYTF
CDR3 DNA: TGTGCCAGCAGCTTGACACAGGACAGGGCTGGCTACACCTTC

clone size: NA
D gene: NA
V gene: TRBV5-1
CDR3 length: 14
J gene: TRBJ2-3
CDR3 protein: CASSLGEVTDTQYF
CDR3 DNA: TGCGCCAGCAGCTTGGGAGAAGTCACAGATACGCAGTATTTT

clone size: NA
D gene: TRBD2
V gene: TRBV7-2
CDR3 length: 18
J gene: TRBJ2-3
CDR3 protein: CASSLDGLAGGGTDTQYF
CDR3 DNA: TGTGCCAGCAGCTTAGACGGCCTAGCGGGGGGTGGCACAGATACGCAGTATTTT

clone size: NA
D gene: TRBD2
V gene: TRBV9
CDR3 length: 18
J gene: TRBJ2-3
CDR3 protein: CASSVGTSGGLSTDTQYF
CDR3 DNA: TGTGCCAGCAGCGTAGGGACTAGCGGGGGCCTCAGCACAGATACGCAGTATTTT

clone size: NA
D gene: TRBD1
V gene: TRBV10-1
CDR3 length: 14
J gene: TRBJ2-1
CDR3 protein: CASSGTGGGNEQFF
CDR3 DNA: TGCGCCAGCAGCGGGACAGGGGGTGGTAATGAGCAGTTCTTC

clone size: NA
D gene: TRBD1
V gene: TRBV6-5
CDR3 length: 14
J gene: TRBJ1-4
CDR3 protein: CASGLRGPFEKLFF
CDR3 DNA: TGTGCCAGCGGACTTAGGGGGCCCTTCGAAAAACTGTTTTTT

clone size: NA
D gene: TRBD1
V gene: TRBV5-1
CDR3 length: 12
J gene: TRBJ1-1
CDR3 protein: CASSGQGIEAFF
CDR3 DNA: TGCGCCAGCAGCGGACAGGGAATTGAGGCTTTCTTT

clone size: NA
D gene: TRBD1
V gene: TRBV19
CDR3 length: 15
J gene: TRBJ1-4
CDR3 protein: CASSPGQGRNEKLFF
CDR3 DNA: TGTGCCAGTAGCCCAGGACAGGGCAGGAATGAAAAACTGTTTTTT

clone size: NA
D gene: NA
V gene: TRBV7-9
CDR3 length: 13
J gene: TRBJ1-2
CDR3 protein: CASSLGRNYGYTF
CDR3 DNA: TGTGCCAGCAGCTTAGGGAGAAACTATGGCTACACCTTC

clone size: once
D gene: TRBD1
V gene: TRBV4-1
CDR3 length: 15
J gene: TRBJ1-1
CDR3 protein: CASSPTQGGMAEAFF
CDR3 DNA: TGCGCCAGCAGCCCAACGCAGGGGGGCATGGCTGAAGCTTTCTTT

clone size: once
D gene: NA
V gene: TRBV30
CDR3 length: 13
J gene: TRBJ1-6
CDR3 protein: CAWSPQGRTPLHF
CDR3 DNA: TGTGCCTGGAGCCCCCAGGGCCGTACCCCCCTCCACTTT

clone size: NA
D gene: NA
V gene: TRBV20-1
CDR3 length: 10
J gene: TRBJ1-1
CDR3 protein: CSWRRDEAFF
CDR3 DNA: TGCAGCTGGAGGAGAGATGAAGCTTTCTTT

clone size: NA
D gene: NA
V gene: TRBV5-1
CDR3 length: 14
J gene: TRBJ2-5
CDR3 protein: CASSLGHIQETQYF
CDR3 DNA: TGCGCCAGCAGCTTGGGACACATACAAGAGACCCAGTACTTC

clone size: NA
D gene: TRBD2
V gene: TRBV19
CDR3 length: 16
J gene: TRBJ2-3
CDR3 protein: CASSRGLAGTTDTQYF
CDR3 DNA: TGTGCCAGTAGTAGGGGACTAGCGGGGACCACAGATACGCAGTATTTT

clone size: few
D gene: NA
V gene: TRBV7-3
CDR3 length: 16
J gene: TRBJ2-2
CDR3 protein: CASSPGGAGTTGELFF
CDR3 DNA: TGTGCCAGCAGCCCTGGGGGGGCAGGGACCACCGGGGAGCTGTTTTTT

clone size: NA
D gene: NA
V gene: TRBV19
CDR3 length: 15
J gene: TRBJ1-5
CDR3 protein: CASSAGGRSNQPQHF
CDR3 DNA: TGTGCCAGTAGTGCTGGAGGGAGGAGCAATCAGCCCCAGCATTTT

clone size: NA
D gene: NA
V gene: TRBV9
CDR3 length: 15
J gene: TRBJ2-5
CDR3 protein: CASSVLPSPKETQYF
CDR3 DNA: TGTGCCAGCAGCGTTTTACCCTCTCCTAAAGAGACCCAGTACTTC

clone size: few
D gene: TRBD2
V gene: TRBV6-5
CDR3 length: 15
J gene: TRBJ2-5
CDR3 protein: CASSRTSGGKETQYF
CDR3 DNA: TGTGCCAGCAGCCGGACTAGCGGGGGAAAAGAGACCCAGTACTTC

clone size: NA
D gene: NA
V gene: TRBV18
CDR3 length: 13
J gene: TRBJ2-7
CDR3 protein: CASSPPSVYEQYF
CDR3 DNA: TGTGCCAGCTCACCACCCTCAGTCTACGAGCAGTACTTC

clone size: NA
D gene: NA
V gene: TRBV2
CDR3 length: 15
J gene: TRBJ1-2
CDR3 protein: CASSVDWQASYGYTF
CDR3 DNA: TGTGCCAGCAGTGTAGATTGGCAGGCGAGCTATGGCTACACCTTC

clone size: NA
D gene: NA
V gene: TRBV13
CDR3 length: 16
J gene: TRBJ1-1
CDR3 protein: CASSAIRGVQNTEAFF
CDR3 DNA: TGTGCCAGCAGCGCAATCCGGGGGGTTCAGAACACTGAAGCTTTCTTT

clone size: NA
D gene: NA
V gene: TRBV4-2
CDR3 length: 13
J gene: TRBJ2-3
CDR3 protein: CASSQVTGGTQYF
CDR3 DNA: TGTGCCAGCAGCCAAGTAACTGGAGGTACGCAGTATTTT

clone size: NA
D gene: TRBD1
V gene: TRBV4-3
CDR3 length: 16
J gene: TRBJ2-5
CDR3 protein: CASSQDKGGAGETQYF
CDR3 DNA: TGCGCCAGCAGCCAAGATAAAGGGGGCGCCGGGGAGACCCAGTACTTC

clone size: NA
D gene: NA
V gene: TRBV18
CDR3 length: 16
J gene: TRBJ1-4
CDR3 protein: CASSLNPGSTNEKLFF
CDR3 DNA: TGTGCCAGCTCACTCAACCCAGGGTCAACTAATGAAAAACTGTTTTTT

clone size: NA
D gene: NA
V gene: TRBV7-2
CDR3 length: 13
J gene: TRBJ1-1
CDR3 protein: CASQRQLNTEAFF
CDR3 DNA: TGTGCCAGCCAAAGACAGTTGAACACTGAAGCTTTCTTT

clone size: few
D gene: NA
V gene: TRBV2
CDR3 length: 14
J gene: TRBJ2-2
CDR3 protein: CASLWDSNTGELFF
CDR3 DNA: TGTGCCAGTCTCTGGGACTCTAACACCGGGGAGCTGTTTTTT

clone size: NA
D gene: NA
V gene: TRBV21-1
CDR3 length: 15
J gene: TRBJ2-5
CDR3 protein: CASSILLADQETQYF
CDR3 DNA: TGTGCCAGCAGCATCTTACTAGCGGACCAAGAGACCCAGTACTTC